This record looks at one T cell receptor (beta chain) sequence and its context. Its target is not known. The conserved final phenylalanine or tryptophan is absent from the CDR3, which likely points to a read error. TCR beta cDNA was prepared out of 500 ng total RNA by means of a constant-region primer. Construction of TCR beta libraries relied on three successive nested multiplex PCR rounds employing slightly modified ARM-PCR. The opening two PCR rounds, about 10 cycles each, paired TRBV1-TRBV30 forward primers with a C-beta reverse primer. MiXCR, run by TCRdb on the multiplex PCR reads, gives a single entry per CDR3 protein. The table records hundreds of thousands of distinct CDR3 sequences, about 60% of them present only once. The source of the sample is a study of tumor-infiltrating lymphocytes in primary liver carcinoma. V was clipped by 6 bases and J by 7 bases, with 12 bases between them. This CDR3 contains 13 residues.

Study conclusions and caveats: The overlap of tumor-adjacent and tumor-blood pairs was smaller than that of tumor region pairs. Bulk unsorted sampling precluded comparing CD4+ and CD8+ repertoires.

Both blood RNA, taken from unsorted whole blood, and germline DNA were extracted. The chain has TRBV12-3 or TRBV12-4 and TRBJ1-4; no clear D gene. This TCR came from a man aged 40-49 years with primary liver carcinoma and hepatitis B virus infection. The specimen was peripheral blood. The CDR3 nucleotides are TGTGCCAGCAGCCTGGCGGGTACTGAAAAACTGTTTCTT. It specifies CASSLAGTEKLFL.